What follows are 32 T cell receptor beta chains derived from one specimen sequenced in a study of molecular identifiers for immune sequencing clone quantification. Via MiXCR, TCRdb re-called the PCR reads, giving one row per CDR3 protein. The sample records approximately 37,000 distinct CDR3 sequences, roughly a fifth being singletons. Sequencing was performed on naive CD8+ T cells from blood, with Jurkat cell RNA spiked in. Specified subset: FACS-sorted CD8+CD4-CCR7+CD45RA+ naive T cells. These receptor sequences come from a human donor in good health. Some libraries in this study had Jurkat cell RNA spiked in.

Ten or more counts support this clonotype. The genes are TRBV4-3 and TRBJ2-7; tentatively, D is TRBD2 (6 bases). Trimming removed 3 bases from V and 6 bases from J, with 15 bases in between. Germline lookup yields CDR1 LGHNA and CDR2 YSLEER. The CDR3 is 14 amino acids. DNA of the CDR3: TGCGCCAGCAGCCACACCGCCGGGGGTGGCGAGCAGTACTTC. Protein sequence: CASSHTAGGGEQYF.

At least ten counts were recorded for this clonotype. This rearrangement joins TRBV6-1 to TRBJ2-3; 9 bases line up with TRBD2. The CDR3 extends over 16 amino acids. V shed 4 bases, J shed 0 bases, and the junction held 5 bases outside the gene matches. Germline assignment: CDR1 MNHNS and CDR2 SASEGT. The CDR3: CASSGLAAPSTDTQYF. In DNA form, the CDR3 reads TGTGCCAGCAGTGGACTAGCGGCTCCTAGCACAGATACGCAGTATTTT.

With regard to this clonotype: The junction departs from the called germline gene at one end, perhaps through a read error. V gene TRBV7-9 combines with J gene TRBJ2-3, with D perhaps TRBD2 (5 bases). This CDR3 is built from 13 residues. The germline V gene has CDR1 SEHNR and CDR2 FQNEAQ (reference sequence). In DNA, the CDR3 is TGTGCCTGCAGCCCCCCCCAGGAGCGGACGCAGTATTTC. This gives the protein CACSPPQERTQYF.

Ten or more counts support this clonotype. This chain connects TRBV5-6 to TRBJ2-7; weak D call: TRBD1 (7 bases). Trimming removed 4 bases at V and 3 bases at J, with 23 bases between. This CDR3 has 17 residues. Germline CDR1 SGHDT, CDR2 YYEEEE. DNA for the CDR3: TGTGCCAGCAGCATCCCTAAGGGGGGACAGACAAACTACGAGCAGTACTTC. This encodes CASSIPKGGQTNYEQYF.

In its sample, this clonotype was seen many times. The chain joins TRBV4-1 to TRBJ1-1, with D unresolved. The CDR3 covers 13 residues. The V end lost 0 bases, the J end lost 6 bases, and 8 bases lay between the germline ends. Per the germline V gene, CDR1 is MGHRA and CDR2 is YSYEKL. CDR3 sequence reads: CASSQDSGAEAFF. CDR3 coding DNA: TGCGCCAGCAGCCAAGATTCCGGGGCTGAAGCTTTCTTT.

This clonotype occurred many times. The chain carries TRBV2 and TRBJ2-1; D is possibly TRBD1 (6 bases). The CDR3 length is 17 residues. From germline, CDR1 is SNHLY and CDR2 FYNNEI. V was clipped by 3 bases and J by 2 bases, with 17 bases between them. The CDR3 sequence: CASSERTTGSPYNEQFF. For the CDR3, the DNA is TGTGCCAGCAGTGAGAGGACAACAGGGTCCCCCTACAATGAGCAGTTCTTC.

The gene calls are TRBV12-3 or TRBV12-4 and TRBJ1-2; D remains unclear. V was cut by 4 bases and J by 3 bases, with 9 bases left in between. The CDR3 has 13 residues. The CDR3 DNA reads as TGTGCCAGCAGTTGGGGTATGGACTATGGCTACACCTTC. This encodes CASSWGMDYGYTF.

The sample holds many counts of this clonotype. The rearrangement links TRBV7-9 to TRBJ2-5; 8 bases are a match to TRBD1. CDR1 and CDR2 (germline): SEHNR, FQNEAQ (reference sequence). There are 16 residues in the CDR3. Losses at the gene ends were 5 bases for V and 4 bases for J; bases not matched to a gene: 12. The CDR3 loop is CASSPRRGQAIETQYF. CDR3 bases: TGTGCCAGCAGCCCGAGGAGGGGACAGGCGATAGAGACCCAGTACTTC. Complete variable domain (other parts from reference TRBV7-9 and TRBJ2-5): DTGVSQNPRHKITKRGQNVTFRCDPISEHNRLYWYRQTLGQGPEFLTYFQNEAQLEKSRLLSDRFSAERPKGSFSTLEIQRTEQGDSAMYLCASSPRRGQAIETQYFGPGTRLLVL.

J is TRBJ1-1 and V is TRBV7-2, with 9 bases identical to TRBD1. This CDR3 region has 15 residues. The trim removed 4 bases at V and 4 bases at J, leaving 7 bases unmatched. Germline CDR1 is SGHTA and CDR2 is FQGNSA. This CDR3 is CASSWSTGGGTEAFF. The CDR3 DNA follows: TGTGCCAGCAGCTGGTCGACAGGGGGGGGCACTGAAGCTTTCTTT.

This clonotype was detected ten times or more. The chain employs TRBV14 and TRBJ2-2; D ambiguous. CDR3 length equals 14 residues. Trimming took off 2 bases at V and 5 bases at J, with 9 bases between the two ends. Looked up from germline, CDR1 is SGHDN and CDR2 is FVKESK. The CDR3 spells CASSQLGPTGELFF. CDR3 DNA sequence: TGTGCCAGCAGCCAATTAGGGCCGACCGGGGAGCTGTTTTTT. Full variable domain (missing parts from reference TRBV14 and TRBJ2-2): EAGVTQFPSHSVIEKGQTVTLRCDPISGHDNLYWYRRVMGKEIKFLLHFVKESKQDESGMPNNRFLAERTGGTYSTLKVQPAELEDSGVYFCASSQLGPTGELFFGEGSRLTVL.

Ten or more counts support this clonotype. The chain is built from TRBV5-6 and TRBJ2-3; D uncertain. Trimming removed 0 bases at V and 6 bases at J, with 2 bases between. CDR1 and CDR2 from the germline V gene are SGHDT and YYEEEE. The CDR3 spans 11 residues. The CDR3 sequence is CASSLADTQYF. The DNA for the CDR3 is TGTGCCAGCAGCTTGGCGGATACGCAGTATTTT.

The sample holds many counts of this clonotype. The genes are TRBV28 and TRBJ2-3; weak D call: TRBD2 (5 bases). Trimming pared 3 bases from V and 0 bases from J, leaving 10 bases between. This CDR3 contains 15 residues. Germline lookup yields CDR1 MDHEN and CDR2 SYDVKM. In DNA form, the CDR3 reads TGTGCCAGCAGTTTGGGCGGGCGTAGCACAGATACGCAGTATTTT. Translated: CASSLGGRSTDTQYF.

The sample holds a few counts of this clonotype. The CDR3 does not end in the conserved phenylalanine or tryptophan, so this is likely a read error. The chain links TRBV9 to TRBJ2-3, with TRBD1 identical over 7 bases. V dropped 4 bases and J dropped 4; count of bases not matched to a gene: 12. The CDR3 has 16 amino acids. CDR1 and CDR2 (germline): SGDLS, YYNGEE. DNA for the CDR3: TGTGCCAGCAGCCCCAGACCTCGACAGGGCTCAGATACGCAGTATTCT. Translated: CASSPRPRQGSDTQYS.

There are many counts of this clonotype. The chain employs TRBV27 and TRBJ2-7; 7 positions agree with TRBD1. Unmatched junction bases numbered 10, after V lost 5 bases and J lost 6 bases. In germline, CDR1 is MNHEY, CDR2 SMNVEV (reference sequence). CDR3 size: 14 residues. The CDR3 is CASSIRTGPPEQYF. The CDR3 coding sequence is TGTGCCAGCAGTATCCGGACAGGACCTCCCGAGCAGTACTTC.

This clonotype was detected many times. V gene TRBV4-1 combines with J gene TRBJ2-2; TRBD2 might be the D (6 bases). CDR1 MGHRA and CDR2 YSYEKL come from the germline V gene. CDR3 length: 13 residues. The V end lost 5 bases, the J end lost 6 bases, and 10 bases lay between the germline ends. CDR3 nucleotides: TGCGCCAGCAGCAGCAGGGAGGCCGGGGAGCTGTTTTTT. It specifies CASSSREAGELFF.

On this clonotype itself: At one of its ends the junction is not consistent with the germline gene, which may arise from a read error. In DNA form, the CDR3 reads TGTGCCGGCAGCCTAGGCCCCCGGGAGACCCGGTACTTC. Its protein product is CAGSLGPRETRYF. The chain combines TRBV28 with TRBJ2-5, with a weak D call TRBD2 (6 bases). The CDR3 contains 13 residues. The germline CDR1 and CDR2 sequences are MDHEN and SYDVKM.

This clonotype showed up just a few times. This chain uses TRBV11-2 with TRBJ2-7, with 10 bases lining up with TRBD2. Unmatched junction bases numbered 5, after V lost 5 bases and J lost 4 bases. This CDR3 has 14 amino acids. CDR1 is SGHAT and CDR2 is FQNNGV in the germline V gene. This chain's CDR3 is CASSRGLALYEQYF. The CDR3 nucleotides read TGTGCCAGCAGCAGGGGACTAGCGCTATACGAGCAGTACTTC.

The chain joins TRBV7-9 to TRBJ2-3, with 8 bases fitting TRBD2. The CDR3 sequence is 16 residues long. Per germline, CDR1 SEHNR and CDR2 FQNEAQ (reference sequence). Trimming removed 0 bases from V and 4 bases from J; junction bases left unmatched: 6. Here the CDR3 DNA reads TGTGCCAGCAGCTTAGCCGCGCGGGGGGTAGCAGATACGCAGTATTTT. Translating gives CASSLAARGVADTQYF.

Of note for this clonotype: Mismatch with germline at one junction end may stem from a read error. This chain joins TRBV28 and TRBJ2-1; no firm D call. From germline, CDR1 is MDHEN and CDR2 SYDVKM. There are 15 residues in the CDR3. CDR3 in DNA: TGTGCCAGCAGTCCCGGTAGGCCCCGGCCGGATGAGCGGTTCTTC. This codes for CASSPGRPRPDERFF.

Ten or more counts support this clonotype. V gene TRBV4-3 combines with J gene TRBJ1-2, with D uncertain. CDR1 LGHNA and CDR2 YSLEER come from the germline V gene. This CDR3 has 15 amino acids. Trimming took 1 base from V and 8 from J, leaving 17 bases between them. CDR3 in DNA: TGCGCCAGCAGCCAAGCAGTGACAACCGGCGGGGGCTACACCTTC. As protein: CASSQAVTTGGGYTF.

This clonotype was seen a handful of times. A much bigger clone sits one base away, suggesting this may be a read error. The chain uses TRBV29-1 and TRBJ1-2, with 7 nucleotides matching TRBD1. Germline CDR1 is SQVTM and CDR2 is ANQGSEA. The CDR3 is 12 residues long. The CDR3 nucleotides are TGCAGCGTTGAAGCCCCGCTAGGGGGCTGCACCTTC. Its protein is CSVEAPLGGCTF.

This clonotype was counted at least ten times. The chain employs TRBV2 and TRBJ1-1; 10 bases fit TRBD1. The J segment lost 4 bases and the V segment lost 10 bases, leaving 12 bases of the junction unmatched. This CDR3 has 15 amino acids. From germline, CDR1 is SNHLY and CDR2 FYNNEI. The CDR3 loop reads CATQGWTGGSTEAFF. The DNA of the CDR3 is TGTGCCACCCAAGGGTGGACAGGGGGAAGCACTGAAGCTTTCTTT.

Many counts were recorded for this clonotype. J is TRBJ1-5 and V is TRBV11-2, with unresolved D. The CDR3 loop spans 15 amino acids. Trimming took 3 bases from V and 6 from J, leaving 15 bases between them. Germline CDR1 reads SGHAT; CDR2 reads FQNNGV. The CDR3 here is CASSLGTELGQPQHF. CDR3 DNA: TGTGCCAGCAGCTTGGGAACAGAGCTAGGTCAGCCCCAGCATTTT. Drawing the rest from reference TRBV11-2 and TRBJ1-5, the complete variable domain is EAGVAQSPRYKIIEKRQSVAFWCNPISGHATLYWYQQILGQGPKLLIQFQNNGVVDDSQLPKDRFSAERLKGVDSTLKIQPAKLEDSAVYLCASSLGTELGQPQHFGDGTRLSIL.

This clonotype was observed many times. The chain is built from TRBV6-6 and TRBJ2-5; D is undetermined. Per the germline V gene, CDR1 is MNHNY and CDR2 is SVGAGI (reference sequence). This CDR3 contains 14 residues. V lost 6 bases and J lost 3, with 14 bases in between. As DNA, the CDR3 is TGTGCCAGCAGCCCCACGGTGGTAGAAGAGACCCAGTACTTC. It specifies CASSPTVVEETQYF.

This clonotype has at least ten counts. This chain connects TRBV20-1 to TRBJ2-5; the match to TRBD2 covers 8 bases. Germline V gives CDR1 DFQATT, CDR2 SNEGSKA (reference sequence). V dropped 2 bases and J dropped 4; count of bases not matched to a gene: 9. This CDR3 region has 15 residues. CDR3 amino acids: CSARLVAGTGETQYF. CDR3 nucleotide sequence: TGCAGTGCTAGATTGGTAGCGGGAACTGGAGAGACCCAGTACTTC.

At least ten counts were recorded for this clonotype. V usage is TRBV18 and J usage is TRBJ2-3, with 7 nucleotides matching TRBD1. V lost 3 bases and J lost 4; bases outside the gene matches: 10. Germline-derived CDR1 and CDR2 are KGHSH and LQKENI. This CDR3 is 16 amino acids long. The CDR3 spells CASSPPEGARADTQYF. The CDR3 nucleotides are TGTGCCAGCTCACCTCCCGAGGGGGCCCGGGCAGATACGCAGTATTTT.

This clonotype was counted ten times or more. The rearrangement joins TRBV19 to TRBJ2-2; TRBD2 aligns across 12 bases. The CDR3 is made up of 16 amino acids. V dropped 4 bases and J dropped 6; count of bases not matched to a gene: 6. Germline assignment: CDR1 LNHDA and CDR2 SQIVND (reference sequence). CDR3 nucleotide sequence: TGTGCCAGTAGTAAACTAGCGGGAGGTTCGGCCGGGGAGCTGTTTTTT. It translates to CASSKLAGGSAGELFF.

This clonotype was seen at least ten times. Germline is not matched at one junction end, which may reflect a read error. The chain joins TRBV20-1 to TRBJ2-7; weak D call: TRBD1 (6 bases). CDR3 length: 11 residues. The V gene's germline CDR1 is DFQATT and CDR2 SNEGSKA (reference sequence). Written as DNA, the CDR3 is TGCAGTGCTCGACAGGCCTACGAGCGGTACTTC. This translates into CSARQAYERYF.

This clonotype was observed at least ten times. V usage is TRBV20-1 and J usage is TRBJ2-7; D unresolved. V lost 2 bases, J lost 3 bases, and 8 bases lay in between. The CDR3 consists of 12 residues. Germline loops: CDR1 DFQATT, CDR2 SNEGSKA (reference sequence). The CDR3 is CSARPGYYEQYF. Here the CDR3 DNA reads TGCAGTGCTAGACCCGGATACTACGAGCAGTACTTC.

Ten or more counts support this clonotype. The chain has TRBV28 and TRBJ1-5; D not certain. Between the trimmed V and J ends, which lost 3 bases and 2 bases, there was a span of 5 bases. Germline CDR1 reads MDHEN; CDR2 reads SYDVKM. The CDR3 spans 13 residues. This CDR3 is CASSFAGNQPQHF. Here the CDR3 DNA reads TGTGCCAGCAGTTTCGCAGGCAATCAGCCCCAGCATTTT.

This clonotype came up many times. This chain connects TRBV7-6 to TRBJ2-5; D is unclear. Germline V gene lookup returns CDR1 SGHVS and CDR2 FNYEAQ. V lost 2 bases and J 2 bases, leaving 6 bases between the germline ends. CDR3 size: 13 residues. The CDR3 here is CASSLYPQETQYF. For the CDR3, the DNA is TGTGCCAGCAGCTTATATCCTCAAGAGACCCAGTACTTC. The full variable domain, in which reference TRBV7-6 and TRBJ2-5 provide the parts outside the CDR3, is GAGVSQSPRYKVTKRGQDVALRCDPISGHVSLYWYRQALGQGPEFLTYFNYEAQQDKSGLPNDRFSAERPEGSISTLTIQRTEQRDSAMYRCASSLYPQETQYFGPGTRLLVL.

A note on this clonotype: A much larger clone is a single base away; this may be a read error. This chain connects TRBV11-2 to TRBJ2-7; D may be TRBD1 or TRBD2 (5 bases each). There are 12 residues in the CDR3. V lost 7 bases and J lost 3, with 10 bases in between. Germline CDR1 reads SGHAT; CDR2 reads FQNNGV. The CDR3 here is CASTRGRYEQYF. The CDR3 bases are TGTGCCAGCACAAGGGGACGCTACGAGCAGTACTTC.